The 19 T cell receptor beta chains presented below share a single source sample, sequenced in a study of cytomegalovirus exposure and HLA in healthy donors. PCR was performed using 60 Vbeta and 13 Jbeta primers. Sequencing was performed with immunoSEQ multiplex PCR; in TCRdb, only in-frame clones are kept and a portion is missing. The table includes about 93,000 clones, 82% detected once. Sequenced: PBMCs. These TCRs come from a man between 50 and 59 years old in good health and CMV-seronegative.

The chain joins TRBV27 to TRBJ2-7; D ambiguous. CDR1 is MNHEY and CDR2 is SMNVEV in the germline V gene (reference sequence). This CDR3 has 14 amino acids. V lost 5 bases and J 4 bases, leaving 15 bases between the germline ends. CDR3 sequence reads: CASSELEQLYEQYF. CDR3 DNA sequence: TGTGCCAGCAGTGAGTTGGAACAGCTTTACGAGCAGTACTTC.

About this clone itself: The junction shows a germline mismatch at one end, possibly a read error. V is TRBV2 and J is TRBJ2-7, with D unresolved. This CDR3 has 10 residues. Germline CDR1 SNHLY, CDR2 FYNNEI. CDR3 region: CASSEARYEF. CDR3 DNA sequence: TGTGCCAGCAGTGAAGCGAGGTATGAATTC.

The chain employs TRBV15 and TRBJ2-5, with 7 positions matching TRBD2. Germline assignment: CDR1 LNHNV and CDR2 YYDKDF (reference sequence). The CDR3 totals 14 residues. V lost 1 base to trimming and J lost 5 bases; unmatched junction nucleotides: 4. The CDR3 bases are TGTGCCACCAGCAGAGGGGGGGGGACGGAGACCCAGTACTTC. It encodes CATSRGGGTETQYF.

The J gene is TRBJ2-3, the V gene TRBV27; unclear D gene. The V gene lost 6 bases and the J gene lost 0 bases, with 7 bases spanning the gap. This CDR3 comprises 13 residues. From germline, CDR1 is MNHEY and CDR2 SMNVEV (reference sequence). CDR3 amino acids: CASRPTSTDTQYF. Written as DNA, the CDR3 is TGTGCCAGCAGACCTACTAGCACAGATACGCAGTATTTT.

This chain links TRBV4-3 with TRBJ2-7; 9 bases fit TRBD1. The CDR3 length is 15 residues. Germline V lookup: CDR1 LGHNA, CDR2 YSLEER. V gave up 4 bases and J gave up 2 bases; unmatched junction bases: 6. The CDR3: CASSLLGTGPYEQYF. Written as DNA, the CDR3 is TGCGCCAGCAGCCTGCTTGGGACAGGGCCCTACGAGCAGTACTTC.

The J gene is TRBJ2-5, the V gene TRBV4-2, with 9 bases lining up with TRBD1. The assigned J gene may be wrong: the sequence end matches TRBJ2-7 better. CDR1 is LGHNA, CDR2 YNFKEQ, per germline. The CDR3 covers 17 residues. The CDR3 reads CASSQGNRGRSSYEQYF. The DNA for the CDR3 is TGTGCCAGCAGCCAAGGCAACAGGGGGCGGTCATCCTACGAGCAGTACTTC.

Of note for this clone: Compared with germline, one end of the junction differs, possibly owing to a read error. The chain links TRBV5-4 to TRBJ1-2; TRBD1 aligns across 11 bases. From germline, CDR1 is SGHNT and CDR2 YYREEE (reference sequence). The CDR3 is made up of 14 amino acids. The CDR3 coding sequence is TGTGCCAGCAGCGGACAGGGGGCAAACTCTGGCTACACCTTC. This gives the protein CASSGQGANSGYTF. Based on the CDR3 plus reference TRBV5-4 and TRBJ1-2, the full variable domain is ETGVTQSPTHLIKTRGQQVTLRCSSQSGHNTVSWYQQALGQGPQFIFQYYREEENGRGNFPPRFSGLQFPNYSSELNVNALELDDSALYLCASSGQGANSGYTFGSGTRLTVV.

This chain joins TRBV7-2 and TRBJ2-3; a possible D gene is TRBD2 (6 bases). Per germline, CDR1 SGHTA and CDR2 FQGNSA. V lost 6 bases and J lost 3, with 13 bases in between. The CDR3 extends over 14 amino acids. The CDR3 region has the DNA TGTGCCAGCAGTCTGCTGGGGGGAACAGATACGCAGTATTTT. Protein product: CASSLLGGTDTQYF.

V and J are TRBV19 and TRBJ2-1; the match to TRBD1 covers 10 bases. J was trimmed by 5 bases and V by 6 bases; bases with no gene match: 4. Per germline, CDR1 LNHDA and CDR2 SQIVND (reference sequence). This CDR3 contains 14 residues. Here the CDR3 reads CASSVGTGDNEQFF. The CDR3 nucleotides read TGTGCCAGTAGCGTCGGGACAGGGGACAATGAGCAGTTCTTC.

The chain carries TRBV18 and TRBJ1-1; D gene uncertain. The CDR3 has 14 amino acids. Looked up from germline, CDR1 is KGHSH and CDR2 is LQKENI. V was shortened by 2 bases and J by 5 bases, with 12 bases between the two germline ends. The DNA of the CDR3 is TGTGCCAGCTCACCAAGAGGCCGAGGGACTGAAGCTTTCTTT. It yields the protein CASSPRGRGTEAFF. Supplemented by reference TRBV18 and TRBJ1-1, the full variable domain reads NAGVMQNPRHLVRRRGQEARLRCSPMKGHSHVYWYRQLPEEGLKFMVYLQKENIIDESGMPKERFSAEFPKEGPSILRIQQVVRGDSAAYFCASSPRGRGTEAFFGQGTRLTVV.

The rearrangement uses TRBV18 and TRBJ1-1; no firm D call. The germline gives CDR1 KGHSH, CDR2 LQKENI. The CDR3 is 15 amino acids. Trimming shortened V by 3 bases and J by 5 bases, and 16 bases separated the two germline ends. This CDR3 reads CASSPFLRRGTEAFF. CDR3 nucleotides: TGTGCCAGCTCACCCTTTCTTCGTCGAGGGACTGAAGCTTTCTTT.

This sequence joins TRBV28 and TRBJ2-7, with 8 bases fitting TRBD1. The CDR3 contains 13 residues. Germline V lookup: CDR1 MDHEN, CDR2 SYDVKM. Trimming removed 11 bases from V and 2 bases from J; junction bases left unmatched: 8. The CDR3 here is CAAGQGAPYEQYF. Here the CDR3 DNA reads TGTGCCGCAGGTCAGGGGGCCCCCTACGAGCAGTACTTC. Variable domain in full (rest from reference TRBV28 and TRBJ2-7): DVKVTQSSRYLVKRTGEKVFLECVQDMDHENMFWYRQDPGLGLRLIYFSYDVKMKEKGDIPEGYSVSREKKERFSLILESASTNQTSMYLCAAGQGAPYEQYFGPGTRLTVT.

This chain connects TRBV7-8 to TRBJ2-3; 11 positions match TRBD2. The CDR3 contains 16 residues. CDR1 is SGHVS, CDR2 FQNEAQ, per germline. J gave up 3 bases and V 5 bases, and 7 bases lay outside the gene matches. The CDR3 coding sequence is TGTGCCAGCAGCCACCTTGGACTAGCGGGTACAGATACGCAGTATTTT. Encoded protein: CASSHLGLAGTDTQYF. Combining the CDR3 with reference TRBV7-8 and TRBJ2-3 gives the whole variable domain GAGVSQSPRYKVAKRGQDVALRCDPISGHVSLFWYQQALGQGPEFLTYFQNEAQLDKSGLPSDRFFAERPEGSVSTLKIQRTQQEDSAVYLCASSHLGLAGTDTQYFGPGTRLTVL.

The J gene is TRBJ2-3, the V gene TRBV9, with D possibly TRBD2 on 6 matching bases. Deletions cut 0 bases from V and 0 bases from J, with 8 bases between. The CDR3 is made up of 15 amino acids. Germline values: CDR1 SGDLS, CDR2 YYNGEE. The CDR3 is CASSVDGGSTDTQYF. Written as DNA, the CDR3 is TGTGCCAGCAGCGTAGACGGAGGGAGCACAGATACGCAGTATTTT.

This clone was recorded a few times. The V call is TRBV6-1, the J call TRBJ1-1, with D possibly being TRBD1 (6 bases). Germline CDR1 reads MNHNS; CDR2 reads SASEGT. The CDR3 has 13 amino acids. Trimming stripped 5 bases from V and 3 bases from J, with 10 bases between. The CDR3, as DNA: TGTGCCAGCAGTTTCAACAGGGACACTGAAGCTTTCTTT. This gives the protein CASSFNRDTEAFF.

Points on this clone: Compared with germline, one end of the junction differs, possibly owing to a read error. This chain joins TRBV7-9 and TRBJ1-1; 8 bases align to TRBD1. Per germline, CDR1 SEHNR and CDR2 FQNEAQ (reference sequence). The CDR3 is made up of 16 amino acids. CDR3 in amino acids: CSSSLSTGAVGTEAFF. CDR3 in DNA: TGTTCCAGCAGCTTGTCGACAGGGGCAGTGGGTACTGAAGCTTTCTTT.

This chain connects TRBV6-5 to TRBJ2-7; perhaps TRBD1 as D (6 bases). The CDR3 has 14 amino acids. The germline CDR1 and CDR2 sequences are MNHEY and SVGAGI. Trimming pared 6 bases from V and 3 bases from J, leaving 15 bases between. CDR3 sequence reads: CASRNRDNSYEQYF. DNA of the CDR3: TGTGCCAGCAGAAACCGGGACAATAGCTACGAGCAGTACTTC.

The chain carries TRBV18 and TRBJ1-1; perhaps TRBD1 as D (5 bases). The CDR3 runs to 16 residues. Trimming removed 0 bases at V and 10 bases at J, with 21 bases between. Germline assignment: CDR1 KGHSH and CDR2 LQKENI. The CDR3 is CASSPPSLDRLMGAFF. The CDR3 DNA reads as TGTGCCAGCTCACCACCGAGCTTAGACAGACTCATGGGAGCTTTCTTT.

This rearrangement joins TRBV4-2 to TRBJ2-1, with a possible D match to TRBD1 (8 bases). The germline gives CDR1 LGHNA, CDR2 YNFKEQ. The CDR3 spans 17 residues. Trimming stripped 3 bases from V and 8 bases from J, with 23 bases between. The CDR3 DNA reads as TGTGCCAGCAGCCAGGGGGGGGGCAGGGGGCGGATTGATGAGCAGTTCTTC. This sequence encodes CASSQGGGRGRIDEQFF.